These T cell receptor beta chains were read from a single sample in a study of CD8 T cells in Susac syndrome. From the immunoSEQ multiplex PCR reads, TCRdb called clonotypes with MiXCR, one entry per CDR3 protein. The table has about 180,000 distinct CDR3 sequences, around 94% seen once. Sequences were obtained from CD4+ T cells from PBMCs. Source of these receptors: a human donor with Susac syndrome. The CDR3 runs from the conserved cysteine through the conserved F or W. D genes are given only for firm matches. Size values are once, few and many counts, or a class for expanded clones, and some rows have none.

D gene,clone size,V gene,J gene,CDR3 protein,CDR3 DNA
TRBD1,-,TRBV7-9,TRBJ2-1,CASSLQGANNEQFF,TGTGCCAGCAGCTTACAGGGGGCGAACAATGAGCAGTTCTTC
TRBD2,-,TRBV20-1,TRBJ2-1,CSAQTSGRLTYNEQFF,TGCAGTGCCCAGACTAGCGGGAGATTGACCTACAATGAGCAGTTCTTC
TRBD1,-,TRBV25-1,TRBJ2-7,CASSDISVASGGSYEQYF,TGTGCCAGCAGTGATATATCAGTCGCCTCAGGGGGATCCTACGAGCAGTACTTC
-,-,TRBV7-9,TRBJ1-1,CASSLARFSSRNTEAFF,TGTGCCAGCAGCTTAGCCAGGTTCTCAAGTCGGAACACTGAAGCTTTCTTT
-,-,TRBV4-1,TRBJ2-3,CASSQPTDTQYF,TGCGCCAGCAGCCAACCCACAGATACGCAGTATTTT
TRBD2,-,TRBV4-2,TRBJ2-5,CASKPGGTQEETQYF,TGTGCCAGCAAGCCGGGAGGGACCCAAGAAGAGACCCAGTACTTC
TRBD2,-,TRBV5-6,TRBJ2-7,CASSRTSLTYEQYF,TGTGCCAGCAGCCGGACTAGCTTGACCTACGAGCAGTACTTC
-,-,TRBV5-6,TRBJ2-7,CASSPDPGMTYEQYF,TGTGCCAGCAGCCCCGACCCAGGGATGACTTACGAGCAGTACTTC
-,-,TRBV12-3/TRBV12-4,TRBJ2-5,CASSLTWGETQYF,TGTGCCAGCAGTTTAACCTGGGGGGAGACCCAGTACTTC
-,-,TRBV29-1,TRBJ1-2,CSVVSLGRGYGYTF,TGCAGCGTTGTTTCGCTGGGTAGGGGCTATGGCTACACCTTC
TRBD2,-,TRBV20-1,TRBJ2-3,CSASTLAGVVGTDTQYF,TGCAGTGCTAGTACCCTAGCGGGAGTTGTTGGCACAGATACGCAGTATTTT
-,-,TRBV28,TRBJ2-7,CATLGQSPYEQYF,TGTGCCACATTGGGTCAATCGCCCTACGAGCAGTACTTC
TRBD2,once,TRBV30,TRBJ2-7,CAWSVRGAGLGISYEQYF,TGTGCCTGGAGTGTGCGGGGCGCAGGACTAGGTATTTCCTACGAGCAGTACTTC
TRBD1,-,TRBV6-2/TRBV6-3,TRBJ1-5,CASSWGQSNQPQHF,TGTGCCAGCAGTTGGGGACAGAGTAATCAGCCCCAGCATTTT
-,-,TRBV12-3/TRBV12-4,TRBJ2-7,CASSPSLGYEQYF,TGTGCCAGCAGTCCTAGTCTGGGGTACGAGCAGTACTTC
-,-,TRBV30,TRBJ2-7,CAWSATPVPYYEQYF,TGTGCCTGGAGCGCAACGCCGGTGCCCTACTACGAGCAGTACTTC
TRBD2,-,TRBV4-2,TRBJ2-1,CASSQGTSPSEQFF,TGTGCCAGCAGCCAAGGGACTAGCCCGAGTGAGCAGTTCTTC
-,-,TRBV7-2,TRBJ2-2,CASSPDPEGAGELFF,TGTGCCAGCAGCCCAGACCCCGAAGGCGCCGGGGAGCTGTTTTTT
TRBD2,-,TRBV20-1,TRBJ2-3,CSARDQGASGGWTDTQYF,TGCAGTGCTAGAGATCAAGGGGCTAGCGGGGGGTGGACAGATACGCAGTATTTT
TRBD2,-,TRBV7-2,TRBJ2-7,CASSSSSGSSYEQYF,TGTGCCAGCAGCTCCTCGAGCGGGAGCTCCTACGAGCAGTACTTC
-,-,TRBV30,TRBJ1-1,CAWKAEGPTNTEAFF,TGTGCCTGGAAGGCGGAGGGCCCCACGAACACTGAAGCTTTCTTT
TRBD1,-,TRBV20-1,TRBJ1-1,CSARDGQGARLNTEAFF,TGCAGTGCTAGAGATGGGCAGGGGGCTAGATTGAACACTGAAGCTTTCTTT
-,-,TRBV6-2/TRBV6-3,TRBJ2-1,CATRDYNEQFF,TGTGCCACTCGCGACTACAATGAGCAGTTCTTC
TRBD2,-,TRBV2,TRBJ2-3,CASRPASGILTDTQYF,TGTGCCAGCAGGCCCGCTAGCGGAATTCTGACAGATACGCAGTATTTT
-,-,TRBV2,TRBJ2-5,CASSDLREGTQYF,TGTGCCAGCAGTGATTTAAGGGAAGGGACCCAGTACTTC
-,once,TRBV5-1,TRBJ2-7,CASSLEAEPGEQYF,TGCGCCAGCAGCTTGGAGGCGGAGCCGGGCGAGCAGTACTTC
TRBD1,-,TRBV10-3,TRBJ1-2,CAIRPGQGLGGYTF,TGTGCCATCAGGCCGGGACAGGGGTTAGGTGGCTACACCTTC
TRBD2,-,TRBV7-9,TRBJ2-2,CASSSTSGSWNTGELFF,TGTGCCAGCAGCTCCACTAGCGGGAGCTGGAACACCGGGGAGCTGTTTTTT
-,-,TRBV29-1,TRBJ1-1,CSVEGLLGTEAFF,TGCAGCGTTGAAGGACTCTTAGGGACTGAAGCTTTCTTT
TRBD1,-,TRBV7-9,TRBJ1-5,CASSLRTGAQSIFHQPQHF,TGTGCCAGCAGCCTCCGGACAGGGGCCCAATCTATTTTCCATCAGCCCCAGCATTTT
TRBD1,-,TRBV24-1,TRBJ1-2,CATSAQGYYGYTF,TGTGCCACCAGTGCACAGGGGTACTATGGCTACACCTTC
TRBD2,-,TRBV7-2,TRBJ2-7,CASSGWGGPGGRYEQYF,TGTGCCAGCAGCGGATGGGGAGGGCCGGGGGGACGCTACGAGCAGTACTTC
TRBD1,-,TRBV7-8,TRBJ2-1,CASSGRSPGQGMGEQFF,TGTGCCAGCAGCGGACGGTCCCCGGGACAGGGGATGGGTGAGCAGTTCTTC
TRBD1,-,TRBV11-2,TRBJ2-7,CASSLLQGKYYEQYF,TGTGCCAGCAGCTTATTACAGGGGAAATATTACGAGCAGTACTTC
-,-,TRBV15,TRBJ2-2,CATSGGNTGELFF,TGTGCCACCAGCGGAGGGAACACCGGGGAGCTGTTTTTT
-,-,TRBV2,TRBJ2-7,CASMSGRVSSYEQYF,TGTGCCAGCATGTCCGGCAGGGTTAGCTCCTACGAGCAGTACTTC
-,few,TRBV5-1,TRBJ2-5,CASSLAKETQYF,TGCGCCAGCAGCTTGGCAAAAGAGACCCAGTACTTC
-,-,TRBV29-1,TRBJ2-2,CSVDRANTGELFF,TGCAGCGTTGACAGAGCGAACACCGGGGAGCTGTTTTTT
-,-,TRBV4-1,TRBJ1-5,CASSPKAVPNQPQHF,TGCGCCAGCAGCCCGAAGGCGGTCCCGAATCAGCCCCAGCATTTT
-,-,TRBV20-1,TRBJ2-5,CSASIREWETQYF,TGCAGTGCTAGTATCAGGGAATGGGAGACCCAGTACTTC
TRBD2,-,TRBV20-1,TRBJ2-1,CSALTSGRNEQFF,TGCAGTGCCTTGACTAGCGGGAGAAATGAGCAGTTCTTC
-,-,TRBV20-1,TRBJ1-1,CSAAPGHPNTEAFF,TGCAGTGCCGCCCCGGGACACCCGAACACTGAAGCTTTCTTT
-,-,TRBV29-1,TRBJ1-4,CSATDATNEKLFF,TGCAGCGCCACAGACGCAACTAATGAAAAACTGTTTTTT
-,-,TRBV19,TRBJ1-5,CASSTGIGQPQHF,TGTGCCAGTAGTACAGGGATAGGTCAGCCCCAGCATTTT
-,-,TRBV7-2,TRBJ2-4,CASSFTTGWNIQYF,TGTGCCAGCAGCTTTACGACAGGTTGGAACATTCAGTACTTC
TRBD1,few,TRBV27,TRBJ2-6,CASSRDRAGANVLTF,TGTGCCAGCAGCCGTGACAGGGCTGGGGCCAACGTCCTGACTTTC
TRBD2,-,TRBV20-1,TRBJ2-3,CSACSSGGPDTQYF,TGCAGTGCTTGCTCGAGCGGGGGTCCAGATACGCAGTATTTT
-,-,TRBV28,TRBJ2-5,CASSFGHGRETQYF,TGTGCCAGCAGTTTCGGACACGGGCGGGAGACCCAGTACTTC
-,-,TRBV7-9,TRBJ1-2,CASSPLGANYGYTF,TGTGCCAGCAGCCCCCTCGGGGCTAACTATGGCTACACCTTC
-,-,TRBV25-1,TRBJ2-7,CASSDAGRTEQYF,TGTGCCAGCAGTGACGCCGGACGTACCGAGCAGTACTTC
TRBD1,-,TRBV19,TRBJ1-1,CASSPRDRGTEAFF,TGTGCCAGTAGTCCCCGGGACAGGGGCACTGAAGCTTTCTTT
TRBD2,-,TRBV30,TRBJ2-3,CAWRLGGSTDTQYF,TGTGCCTGGAGATTGGGGGGGAGCACAGATACGCAGTATTTT
-,-,TRBV13,TRBJ1-6,CASSSTVSYNSPLHF,TGTGCCAGCAGCTCGACAGTCTCCTATAATTCACCCCTCCACTTT
-,few,TRBV28,TRBJ2-3,CASSLRSLGADTQYF,TGTGCCAGCAGCCTTAGATCCCTAGGCGCAGATACGCAGTATTTT
TRBD2,once,TRBV4-3,TRBJ2-5,CASSQEGTSDETQYF,TGCGCCAGCAGCCAAGAAGGGACTAGCGATGAGACCCAGTACTTC